The 28 T cell receptor beta chains reported below all come from one sample, sequenced in a study of T cells in Graves' hyperthyroidism and ophthalmopathy. RNA transcripts were the template for amplifying TCR beta CDR3 regions. During a first-round RT-PCR of the TCR CDR3, the HTBI primer set was used. TCRdb passed the multiplex PCR reads through MiXCR, listing each CDR3 protein once. The table shows more than 550,000 distinct CDR3 sequences, with approximately 15% occurring only once. Sequencing was performed on blood. The receptors here all came from a man aged 50-59 years with Graves' hyperthyroidism.

This clonotype turned up a few times. This chain uses TRBV28 with TRBJ1-1, with 7 bases matching TRBD1. The V and J ends lost 1 base and 11 bases, in that order; junction bases with no gene match: 16. Germline assignment: CDR1 MDHEN and CDR2 SYDVKM. The CDR3 contains 16 residues. The CDR3 nucleotides are TGTGCCAGCAGTTTATCGGGACAGAGTGGGATGTCGGGGGCTTTCTTT. It encodes CASSLSGQSGMSGAFF.

This clonotype was detected many times. J is TRBJ2-7 and V is TRBV10-3, with 7 bases aligning to TRBD2. The CDR3 covers 16 residues. Trimming took 0 bases from V and 1 from J; bases not matched to a gene: 6. The germline CDR1 and CDR2 sequences are ENHRY and SYGVKD. The CDR3 reads CAISESAGVRSYEQYF. DNA for the CDR3: TGTGCCATCAGTGAGTCGGCGGGAGTTCGATCCTACGAGCAGTACTTC.

This clonotype showed up many times. V usage is TRBV28 and J usage is TRBJ2-7; 7 nucleotides line up with TRBD2. Germline lookup yields CDR1 MDHEN and CDR2 SYDVKM. This CDR3 contains 14 residues. The V gene end was trimmed by 2 bases and the J gene end by 6 bases; junction bases not matched to a gene: 7. The CDR3 sequence: CASSLGGSDGEQYF. The CDR3 DNA sequence: TGTGCCAGCAGTTTAGGCGGGAGCGACGGCGAGCAGTACTTC.

This clonotype occurred many times. The chain links TRBV7-2 to TRBJ1-5, with TRBD1 as a possible D gene (6 bases). The CDR3 spans 16 residues. CDR1 is SGHTA, CDR2 FQGNSA, per germline. V lost 1 base, J lost 0 bases, and 10 bases lay in between. In nucleotides, the CDR3 is TGTGCCAGCAGCTTAGAGGGACAATATAGCAATCAGCCCCAGCATTTT. Amino acid sequence: CASSLEGQYSNQPQHF.

Comments on this clonotype: This sequence may be a read error, since a much larger clone differs from it by one base. V and J are TRBV6-2 or TRBV6-3 and TRBJ1-4; 7 nucleotides line up with TRBD1. The CDR3 is made up of 15 amino acids. After removal of 5 bases from V and 2 bases from J, the junction contained 5 bases not matched to a gene. Germline lookup yields CDR1 MNHEY and CDR2 SVGEGT. CDR3: CASSQDRCTNEKLFF. The CDR3 coding sequence is TGTGCCAGCAGTCAGGACAGGTGTACTAATGAAAAACTGTTTTTT.

The rearrangement joins TRBV5-1 to TRBJ2-1; 8 bases agree with TRBD2. Trimming removed 0 bases from V and 7 bases from J; junction bases left unmatched: 12. Germline CDR1 SGHRS, CDR2 YFSETQ. The CDR3 is made up of 17 amino acids. CDR3: CASSLGMAGGALNEQFF. The CDR3 DNA is TGCGCCAGCAGCTTGGGGATGGCGGGAGGAGCGTTGAATGAGCAGTTCTTC. The entire variable domain, with the rest obtained from reference TRBV5-1 and TRBJ2-1, is as follows: KAGVTQTPRYLIKTRGQQVTLSCSPISGHRSVSWYQQTPGQGLQFLFEYFSETQRNKGNFPGRFSGRQFSNSRSEMNVSTLELGDSALYLCASSLGMAGGALNEQFFGPGTRLTVL.

The table lists this clonotype with a few counts. This sequence joins TRBV3-1 and TRBJ2-2; unclear D gene. The germline V gene encodes CDR1 LGHDT and CDR2 YNNKEL (reference sequence). V was trimmed by 9 bases and J by 6 bases, leaving 8 bases between them. This CDR3 has 11 amino acids. CDR3 loop: CASIQAGELFF. As DNA, the CDR3 is TGTGCCAGTATCCAGGCCGGGGAGCTGTTTTTT. The complete variable domain, with remaining parts taken from reference TRBV3-1 and TRBJ2-2, reads DTAVSQTPKYLVTQMGNDKSIKCEQNLGHDTMYWYKQDSKKFLKIMFSYNNKELIINETVPNRFSPKSPDKAHLNLHINSLELGDSAVYFCASIQAGELFFGEGSRLTVL.

Many counts were recorded for this clonotype. V is TRBV30 and J is TRBJ1-5; D is ambiguous. Germline V gene data show CDR1 as GTSNPN and CDR2 as SVGIG (reference sequence). Deletions cut 0 bases from V and 5 bases from J, with 8 bases between. The CDR3 contains 13 residues. The CDR3 sequence: CAWSVATDQPQHF. The CDR3, as DNA: TGTGCCTGGAGTGTAGCCACCGATCAGCCCCAGCATTTT.

This clonotype was detected many times. The V and J genes are TRBV12-3 or TRBV12-4 and TRBJ1-5, with unresolved D. CDR3 length: 12 amino acids. The V gene lost 2 bases and the J gene lost 7 bases, with 6 bases spanning the gap. The CDR3 loop is CASSLNVQPQHF. The CDR3 DNA reads as TGTGCCAGCAGTTTAAACGTACAGCCCCAGCATTTT.

In the case of this clonotype: Given a much more abundant clone one base away, this may be a read error. The V and J genes are TRBV29-1 and TRBJ2-1; 11 bases fit TRBD2. The CDR3 covers 18 residues. The germline V gene encodes CDR1 SQVTM and CDR2 ANQGSEA. CDR3 sequence (DNA): TGCAGCGACCTCGGGACTAGCGGCCGCCCGGGCTCCTACAATGAGCAGTCCTTC. Its protein is CSDLGTSGRPGSYNEQSF.

In its sample, this clonotype was seen many times. The chain carries TRBV10-3 and TRBJ2-2; the D gene is possibly TRBD2 (5 bases). This CDR3 comprises 16 residues. The germline V gene encodes CDR1 ENHRY and CDR2 SYGVKD. Trimming removed 4 bases at V and 0 bases at J, with 12 bases between. The CDR3 is CAISVSTGTNTGELFF. The CDR3 DNA follows: TGTGCCATCAGTGTCTCGACGGGGACGAACACCGGGGAGCTGTTTTTT.

This clonotype was counted only a few times. This chain links TRBV3-1 with TRBJ2-2; D is undetermined. CDR3 size: 15 residues. With 4 bases removed from V and 0 bases from J, the gap between germline ends came to 9 bases. Germline CDR1 reads LGHDT; CDR2 reads YNNKEL (reference sequence). The CDR3, as DNA: TGTGCCAGCAGCCGGCACGGCGCGAACACCGGGGAGCTGTTTTTT. Translated: CASSRHGANTGELFF.

This clonotype was detected many times. This sequence joins TRBV27 and TRBJ2-7; D is possibly TRBD1 or TRBD2 (6 bases each). The CDR3 is made up of 15 amino acids. Trimming left V 1 base short and J 6 bases short, with 16 bases between. From germline, CDR1 is MNHEY and CDR2 SMNVEV (reference sequence). CDR3 coding DNA: TGTGCCAGCAGTTTATACGGGGGCCACCTCGGCGAGCAGTACTTC. Amino acids: CASSLYGGHLGEQYF.

This clonotype was found a few times. The chain recombines TRBV6-5 with TRBJ2-3, with 9 bases identical to TRBD1. The CDR3 totals 15 residues. Germline lookup yields CDR1 MNHEY and CDR2 SVGAGI. Germline trimming cut 0 bases from V and 5 bases from J; bases unmatched to any gene: 3. The CDR3 protein is CASSYSTGGIDTQYF. As DNA, the CDR3 is TGTGCCAGCAGTTACTCAACAGGGGGCATAGATACGCAGTATTTT.

This clonotype occurred many times. The rearrangement joins TRBV20-1 to TRBJ2-3, with 10 bases lining up with TRBD2. This CDR3 comprises 17 residues. Germline V gives CDR1 DFQATT, CDR2 SNEGSKA (reference sequence). With V trimmed by 1 base and J by 0 bases, 7 bases remained unmatched. The CDR3 nucleotides are TGCAGTGCTAGAGGGCAGGTGACTAGCGGGAGCACAGATACGCAGTATTTT. Translating it yields CSARGQVTSGSTDTQYF.

This clonotype occurred many times. This chain uses TRBV11-2 with TRBJ2-3; perhaps D is TRBD1 or TRBD2 (5 bases each). V lost 2 bases to trimming and J lost 5 bases, with 14 bases between them. The CDR3 extends over 15 amino acids. The germline V gene encodes CDR1 SGHAT and CDR2 FQNNGV. CDR3 residues: CASSLRDGTGDTQYF. CDR3 DNA: TGTGCCAGCAGCTTAAGAGACGGGACGGGAGATACGCAGTATTTT.

This clonotype was counted many times. The V call is TRBV12-3 or TRBV12-4, the J call TRBJ2-2; the D is unclear. V shed 5 bases and J shed 3 bases, with 16 bases lying between them. CDR3 size: 16 residues. The CDR3 spells CASSQTWPYDTGELFF. CDR3 bases: TGTGCCAGCAGTCAGACTTGGCCTTACGACACCGGGGAGCTGTTTTTT.

This clonotype was detected only a few times. The chain employs TRBV28 and TRBJ1-5, with unresolved D. The CDR3 length is 14 residues. V lost 6 bases, J lost 2 bases, and 11 bases lay in between. CDR1 is MDHEN, CDR2 SYDVKM, per germline. The CDR3 here is CASSNAAGNQPQHF. DNA of the CDR3: TGTGCCAGCAGCAACGCGGCAGGCAATCAGCCCCAGCATTTT.

The chain uses TRBV19 and TRBJ2-1; 9 nucleotides match TRBD2. This CDR3 spans 16 amino acids. V was pared by 4 bases and J by 0 bases, with 4 bases of the junction left unmatched. CDR1 and CDR2 (germline): LNHDA, SQIVND (reference sequence). Here the CDR3 DNA reads TGTGCCAGTAGTAGTGCTAGCGGGGCCTCCTACAATGAGCAGTTCTTC. Translated: CASSSASGASYNEQFF.

V and J are TRBV4-1 and TRBJ1-1; D possibly corresponds to TRBD1 (5 bases). The CDR3 covers 14 residues. Per the germline V gene, CDR1 is MGHRA and CDR2 is YSYEKL. Trimming left V 2 bases short and J 8 bases short, with 15 bases between. The CDR3 is CASSQPRQGREAFF. The CDR3 DNA reads as TGCGCCAGCAGCCAACCCCGGCAGGGACGGGAAGCTTTCTTT.

This clonotype occurred many times. The chain links TRBV18 to TRBJ1-5; 10 positions match TRBD1. The V gene's germline CDR1 is KGHSH and CDR2 LQKENI. Unmatched junction bases numbered 3, after V lost 1 base and J lost 3 bases. This CDR3 has 16 amino acids. The DNA for the CDR3 is TGTGCCAGCTCACCACAGACAGGGGGCTACAATCAGCCCCAGCATTTT. It encodes CASSPQTGGYNQPQHF.

The V gene is TRBV19, the J gene TRBJ1-2; 7 nucleotides line up with TRBD1. Germline CDR1 and CDR2: LNHDA and SQIVND (reference sequence). Trimming removed 2 bases from V and 8 bases from J; junction bases left unmatched: 11. The CDR3 runs to 15 residues. The CDR3 DNA is TGTGCCAGTAGTATAAACCAAGGGGGCGCGAGGGGCTACACCTTC. It specifies CASSINQGGARGYTF.

The J gene is TRBJ2-2, the V gene TRBV7-2; D is possibly TRBD1 (6 bases). Per the germline V gene, CDR1 is SGHTA and CDR2 is FQGNSA. The CDR3 totals 15 residues. V lost 4 bases and J lost 2, with 11 bases in between. The CDR3 sequence: CASSYDRTNTGELFF. The CDR3 DNA reads TGTGCCAGCAGCTACGACAGGACCAACACCGGGGAGCTGTTTTTT. The full variable domain, its missing parts supplied by reference TRBV7-2 and TRBJ2-2, is GAGVSQSPSNKVTEKGKDVELRCDPISGHTALYWYRQSLGQGLEFLIYFQGNSAPDKSGLPSDRFSAERTGGSVSTLTIQRTQQEDSAVYLCASSYDRTNTGELFFGEGSRLTVL.

This clonotype was seen many times. The chain carries TRBV7-2 and TRBJ2-2; 14 nucleotides align to TRBD2. The CDR3 runs 17 residues. V was pared by 4 bases and J by 5 bases, with 6 bases of the junction left unmatched. The germline CDR1 and CDR2 sequences are SGHTA and FQGNSA. DNA for the CDR3: TGTGCCAGCAGCTATCGACTAGCGGGAGGGTATACCGGGGAGCTGTTTTTT. Translated, it gives CASSYRLAGGYTGELFF.

The genes are TRBV20-1 and TRBJ2-4; no firm D call. Germline CDR1 reads DFQATT; CDR2 reads SNEGSKA (reference sequence). The CDR3 length is 14 residues. V shed 3 bases and J shed 0 bases, with 9 bases lying between them. In DNA, the CDR3 is TGCAGTGCTAGGAACTCTCTAGCCAAAAACATTCAGTACTTC. It is translated as CSARNSLAKNIQYF.

This clonotype was seen many times. V usage is TRBV7-2 and J usage is TRBJ2-7; TRBD1 or TRBD2 may be the D gene (6 bases each). The CDR3 is 15 residues long. V lost 2 bases and J lost 3, with 14 bases in between. CDR1 is SGHTA, CDR2 FQGNSA, per germline. The CDR3 loop reads CASSLTSGGVYEQYF. The CDR3 DNA reads as TGTGCCAGCAGCTTAACCTCCGGGGGCGTCTACGAGCAGTACTTC.

This clonotype was seen ten or more times. The chain carries TRBV11-2 and TRBJ2-7; 8 positions agree with TRBD2. Germline V gene sequence: CDR1 SGHAT, CDR2 FQNNGV. V shed 0 bases, J shed 0 bases, and the junction held 10 bases outside the gene matches. The CDR3 has 18 amino acids. CDR3 bases: TGTGCCAGCAGCTTAGATTGGGGTAGCGGGATCAGCTCCTACGAGCAGTACTTC. Amino acid sequence: CASSLDWGSGISSYEQYF. The variable domain in full, with the rest retrieved from reference TRBV11-2 and TRBJ2-7, is EAGVAQSPRYKIIEKRQSVAFWCNPISGHATLYWYQQILGQGPKLLIQFQNNGVVDDSQLPKDRFSAERLKGVDSTLKIQPAKLEDSAVYLCASSLDWGSGISSYEQYFGPGTRLTVT.

This clonotype was counted at least ten times. The rearrangement uses TRBV7-2 and TRBJ2-1; D gene ambiguous. The CDR3 spans 14 residues. CDR1 SGHTA and CDR2 FQGNSA come from the germline V gene. The V end was cut by 4 bases, the J end by 3 bases, with 10 bases between. The CDR3, as DNA: TGTGCCAGCAGCTCGCTGCGGATCTACAATGAGCAGTTCTTC. This translates into CASSSLRIYNEQFF.